The clone carrying this TCR beta chain was counted only a few times. The data derive from a study of shared clonotypes between healthy human individuals. Replicate sorted-subset PCRs were loaded with roughly 190 ng DNA, tens of thousands of T cell genomes. Libraries were prepared by immunoSEQ multiplex PCR; TCRdb keeps only in-frame clonotypes and omits some of them. The sample yields 100,000 to 120,000 clones, around 68% seen once. The TCR originated in a woman aged 30 to 39 in good health. The sample consisted of memory CD8+ T cells sorted from blood. Subset meaning: CD45RO+ cells pooled with CCR7-negative TemRA cells.

Written as DNA, the CDR3 is TGTGCCAGCAGCTTGGGTAGCGGGACCGCCGGGGAGCTGTTTTTT. It yields the protein CASSLGSGTAGELFF. J is TRBJ2-2 and V is TRBV7-7; 8 bases are shared with TRBD2. CDR3 length: 15 residues. V lost 3 bases and J lost 6; bases outside the gene matches: 6. The V gene's germline CDR1 is SSHAT and CDR2 FNYEAQ (reference sequence).